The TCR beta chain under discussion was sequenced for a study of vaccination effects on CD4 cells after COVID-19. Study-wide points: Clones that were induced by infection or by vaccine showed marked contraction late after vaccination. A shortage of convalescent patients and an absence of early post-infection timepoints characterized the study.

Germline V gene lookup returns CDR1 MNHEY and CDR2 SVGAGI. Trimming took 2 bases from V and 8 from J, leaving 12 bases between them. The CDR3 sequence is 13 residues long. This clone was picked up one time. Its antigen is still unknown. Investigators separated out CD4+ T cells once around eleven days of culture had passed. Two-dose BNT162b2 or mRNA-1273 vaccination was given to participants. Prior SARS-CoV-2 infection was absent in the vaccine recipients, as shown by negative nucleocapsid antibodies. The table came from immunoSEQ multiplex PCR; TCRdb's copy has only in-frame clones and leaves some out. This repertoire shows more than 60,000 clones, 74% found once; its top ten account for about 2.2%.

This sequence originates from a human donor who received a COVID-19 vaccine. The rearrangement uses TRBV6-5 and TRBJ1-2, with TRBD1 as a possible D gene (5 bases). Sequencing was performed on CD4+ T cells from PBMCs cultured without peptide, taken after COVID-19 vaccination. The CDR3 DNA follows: TGTGCCAGCAGTTACAGAGGGGTGGGCGGCTACACCTTC. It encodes CASSYRGVGGYTF.